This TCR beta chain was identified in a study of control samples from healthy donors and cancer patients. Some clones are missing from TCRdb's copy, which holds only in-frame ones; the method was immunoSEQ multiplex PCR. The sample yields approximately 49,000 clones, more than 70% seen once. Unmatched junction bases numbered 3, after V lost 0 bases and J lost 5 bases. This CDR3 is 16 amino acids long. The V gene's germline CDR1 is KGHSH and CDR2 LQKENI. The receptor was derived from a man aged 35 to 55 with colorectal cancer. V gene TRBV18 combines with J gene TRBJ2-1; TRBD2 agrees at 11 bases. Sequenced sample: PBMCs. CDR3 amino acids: CASSPPASGRNNEQFF. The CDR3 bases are TGTGCCAGCTCACCACCGGCTAGCGGGAGGAACAATGAGCAGTTCTTC.